What follows is one T cell receptor (beta chain) and its context. This clonotype was counted a few times. No cognate antigen has been identified for it. Within one base of it there is no much larger clone, and no base qualities were kept. The library was prepared using 5' RACE. Data came from an Illumina HiSeq 2500. The second PCR ran for roughly 7 to 12 cycles and used a J-beta primer mix along with a sample-barcoded 5' primer. Each TCR beta cDNA molecule received a unique molecular identifier from a template-switch 5' adaptor carrying 12 random nucleotides. At least 2.5 million CDR3-containing paired-end reads were obtained from each sample. First-strand cDNA synthesis was performed from all RNA using the Mint cDNA synthesis kit, with priming by a TRBC-specific oligonucleotide. Following uracil-DNA glycosylase treatment, all cDNA underwent a first 18-cycle PCR with the universal primers M1SS and BC2_uni_R. The source study handled its data this way. Each sample was normalized by randomly selecting 1 million high-quality reads, each carrying a distinct molecular identifier. Instead of being binned into consensus sequences, reads that shared molecular identifiers were thrown out. MiTCR, with a Q25 quality threshold and the strictest error-elimination algorithm, was used for CDR3 identification, clonotype clustering and error correction. A nonparametric unseen species model using Euler transformation provided a lower-bound estimate of total TCR beta diversity. The public reads were reanalyzed by TCRdb: fastp trimming at Q25, MiXCR alignment, in-frame beta chains only. CDR3 protein duplicates are merged, each entry listing the most common genes and DNA. These V and J calls originate from TCRdb's pipeline instead of the authors' own analysis. Here the sample has approximately 1,000,000 distinct CDR3 sequences; more than 35% occur a single time. The leading ten clones occupy under 20% of the sample.

This sample stems from a study of blood T cells in healthy people across ages (dated by TCRdb to the mid-2010s). Regarding the research as a whole: In model experiments, template switching captured about one uniquely barcoded TCR beta cDNA molecule for every two T cells. Four age groups were formed from the donors: young (average approximately 15 years), middle-aged (around 39), aged (over 55) and long-lived (more than 75). To avoid experimental bias, donors of different ages were distributed randomly across sequencing lanes. Using the same blood draw, the study looked at two additional independent replicas of 1 million unique cDNA reads for two donors, one aged 18 to 30 and the other aged 80 or older. Using deep sequencing normalized with unique cDNA molecular identifiers, the study measured how TCR beta repertoire diversity changes with age. General findings and caveats noted by the study authors: The percentage of naive T cells measured by flow cytometry correlated strongly with observed TCR beta diversity. Estimates of total diversity based on one million sequenced T cells were regarded as lower bounds and as underestimates. Conclusive comparison of naive and antigen-experienced compartments was prevented by the profiling of bulk unsorted PBMCs. Because the CMV infection status of the donors was unknown, age-related changes in expanded clonotypes may potentially have been confounded. As age increased, observed TCR beta diversity per million T cells dropped in a roughly linear way, and a significant reduction was already evident by age around 41. Compared with the aged group, the long-lived group had more naive CD4+ T cells, fewer expanded clones and increased TCR diversity, suggesting age selection.

Donors were 39 systemically healthy Caucasian individuals from Russia aged 6 to 90 years. Each donor gave 8.5 to 10 milliliters of peripheral blood, collected into EDTA-treated Vacutainer tubes. Ficoll-Paque density-gradient centrifugation was used to isolate PBMCs, with at least 6 million per sample. Total RNA was extracted from PBMCs with Trizol reagent, with at least 5.5 micrograms obtained per sample. For every donor, flow cytometry on a PBMC aliquot measured the percentage of naive CD45RAhigh/CD27high T cells. CDR1 and CDR2 are read off the germline V gene as MNHNS and SASEGT. The CDR3 runs 17 amino acids, cysteine and phenylalanine included. The DNA shown is the 51-base CDR3, in frame from base 1.

Sequencing was performed on blood. The rearranged segments are TRBV6-1 and TRBJ2-4, with TRBD2 perhaps the D gene, on 6 matching bases. The better agreement between TRBJ2-7 and the DNA end casts doubt on the J call. The sequence came from a woman in her sixties in good health. For the CDR3, the sequence is CASSALPSGRTIYEQYF. The nucleotide sequence is given as TGTGCCAGCAGTGCCCTCCCGAGCGGGCGGACGATCTACGAGCAGTACTTC.